This T cell receptor (beta chain) was sequenced in a study of a mutant IDH1 vaccine in newly diagnosed glioma. About the study: Before enrollment, the patients had been treated with radiotherapy alone, temozolomide alone, or both together. Most of them had received both. Week 35 brought visit V12, which was followed by visit V13 at week 47.

The CDR3 sequence is 14 residues long. Trimming removed 1 base at V and 5 bases at J, with 11 bases between. The germline V gene has CDR1 SGHAT and CDR2 FQNNGV. This sample's time point: week 35, safety follow-up. Each vaccine dose was 300 ug of mutant IDH1 20-mer peptide, with topical imiquimod. Patients came in for eight vaccinations, in weeks 1, 3, 5, 7, 11, 15, 19 and 23. The protocol was immunoSEQ multiplex PCR, while the TCRdb copy is restricted to in-frame clones and leaves out a portion. The profile shows nearly 55,000 clones, about 85% of them singletons. This clone was picked up one time. What it binds is not known.

This sample comprised PBMCs, obtained from a glioma patient whose treatment included an IDH1 peptide vaccine. The sequence derives from a woman aged 18-30 years with glioma. V and J are TRBV11-2 and TRBJ1-1, with D unresolved. This CDR3 is CASSLAGGRTEAFF. CDR3 sequence (DNA): TGTGCCAGCAGCTTAGCCGGTGGACGAACTGAAGCTTTCTTT.